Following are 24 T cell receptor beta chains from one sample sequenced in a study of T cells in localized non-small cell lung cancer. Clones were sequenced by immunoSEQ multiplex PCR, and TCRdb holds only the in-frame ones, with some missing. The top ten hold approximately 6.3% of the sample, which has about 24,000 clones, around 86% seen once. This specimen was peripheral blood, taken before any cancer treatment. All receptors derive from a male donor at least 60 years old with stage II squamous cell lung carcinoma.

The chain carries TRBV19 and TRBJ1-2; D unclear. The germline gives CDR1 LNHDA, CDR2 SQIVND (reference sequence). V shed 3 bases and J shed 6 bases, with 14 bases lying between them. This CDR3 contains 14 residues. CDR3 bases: TGTGCCAGTAGTATCAGCACGATCAAGGATGGCTACACCTTC. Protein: CASSISTIKDGYTF.

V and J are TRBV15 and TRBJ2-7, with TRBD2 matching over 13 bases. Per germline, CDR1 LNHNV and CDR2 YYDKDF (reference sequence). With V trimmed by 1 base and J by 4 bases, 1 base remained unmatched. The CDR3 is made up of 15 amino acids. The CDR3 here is CATSRATSGGYEQYF. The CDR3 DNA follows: TGTGCCACCAGCAGAGCGACTAGCGGGGGGTACGAGCAGTACTTC.

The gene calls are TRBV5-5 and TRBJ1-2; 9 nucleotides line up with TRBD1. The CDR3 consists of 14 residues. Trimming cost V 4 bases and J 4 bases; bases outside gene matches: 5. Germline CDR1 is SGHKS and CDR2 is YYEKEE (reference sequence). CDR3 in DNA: TGTGCCAGCAGCGGGGGACAGGGCGCCTATGGCTACACCTTC. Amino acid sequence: CASSGGQGAYGYTF.

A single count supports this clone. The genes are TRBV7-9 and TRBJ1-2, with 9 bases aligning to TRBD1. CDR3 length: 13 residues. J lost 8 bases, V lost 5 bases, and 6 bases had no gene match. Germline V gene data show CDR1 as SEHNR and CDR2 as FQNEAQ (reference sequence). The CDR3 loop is CASSVGTGRGYTF. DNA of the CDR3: TGTGCCAGCAGCGTGGGGACAGGGCGAGGCTACACCTTC.

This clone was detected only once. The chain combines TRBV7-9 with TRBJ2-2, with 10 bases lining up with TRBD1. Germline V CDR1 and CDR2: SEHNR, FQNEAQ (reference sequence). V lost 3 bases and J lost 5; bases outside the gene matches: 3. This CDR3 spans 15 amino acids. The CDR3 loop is CASSFDRGRTGELFF. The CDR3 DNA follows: TGTGCCAGCAGCTTTGACAGGGGGCGTACCGGGGAGCTGTTTTTT.

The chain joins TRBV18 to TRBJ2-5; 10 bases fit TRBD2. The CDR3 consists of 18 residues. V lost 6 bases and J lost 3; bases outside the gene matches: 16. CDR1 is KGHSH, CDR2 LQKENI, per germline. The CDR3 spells CASSPLSSSGGSKETQYF. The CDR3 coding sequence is TGTGCCAGCTCCCCCCTCTCCTCTAGCGGGGGTTCTAAAGAGACCCAGTACTTC.

The CDR3, as DNA: TGTGCCAGCAGCCCCTCCTACGAAAAACTGTTTTTT. Protein: CASSPSYEKLFF. The chain joins TRBV7-9 to TRBJ1-4; D remains ambiguous. V lost 5 bases, J lost 8 bases, and 9 bases lay in between. Germline CDR1 and CDR2: SEHNR and FQNEAQ (reference sequence). The CDR3 spans 12 residues.

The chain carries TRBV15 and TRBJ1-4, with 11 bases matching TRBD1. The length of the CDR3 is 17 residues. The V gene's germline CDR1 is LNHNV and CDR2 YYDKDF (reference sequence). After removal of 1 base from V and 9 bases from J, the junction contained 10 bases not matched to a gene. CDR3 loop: CATSRGPTGTGGKKLFF. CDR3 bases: TGTGCCACCAGCAGAGGCCCCACCGGGACAGGGGGGAAAAAACTGTTTTTT.

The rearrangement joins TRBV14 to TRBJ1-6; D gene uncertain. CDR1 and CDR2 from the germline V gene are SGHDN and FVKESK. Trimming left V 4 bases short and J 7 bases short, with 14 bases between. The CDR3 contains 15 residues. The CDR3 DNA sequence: TGTGCCAGCAGCCGCGAAGTAGGGAGGAATTCACCCCTCCACTTT. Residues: CASSREVGRNSPLHF.

The CDR3 nucleotides read TGCGCCAGCAGCCAAGGAGGGGGCAGGGATACGCAGTATTTT. It specifies CASSQGGGRDTQYF. The chain couples TRBV4-3 to TRBJ2-3; 7 nucleotides agree with TRBD1. The V gene end was trimmed by 1 base and the J gene end by 6 bases; junction bases not matched to a gene: 4. CDR1 and CDR2 from the germline V gene are LGHNA and YSLEER. There are 14 residues in the CDR3.

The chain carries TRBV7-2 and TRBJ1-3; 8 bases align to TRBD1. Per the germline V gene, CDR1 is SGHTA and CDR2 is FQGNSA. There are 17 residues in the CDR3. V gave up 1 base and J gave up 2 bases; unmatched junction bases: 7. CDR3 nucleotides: TGTGCCAGCAGCTTAGAAAATGCAGGGGGCACTGGAAACACCATATATTTT. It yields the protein CASSLENAGGTGNTIYF.

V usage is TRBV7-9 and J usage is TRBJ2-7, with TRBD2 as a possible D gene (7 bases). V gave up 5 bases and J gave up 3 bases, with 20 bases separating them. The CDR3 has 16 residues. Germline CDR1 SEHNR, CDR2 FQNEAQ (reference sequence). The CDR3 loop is CASSPWGGATGYEQYF. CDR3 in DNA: TGTGCCAGCAGCCCCTGGGGGGGGGCGACGGGCTACGAGCAGTACTTC. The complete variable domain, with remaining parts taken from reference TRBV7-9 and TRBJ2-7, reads DTGVSQNPRHKITKRGQNVTFRCDPISEHNRLYWYRQTLGQGPEFLTYFQNEAQLEKSRLLSDRFSAERPKGSFSTLEIQRTEQGDSAMYLCASSPWGGATGYEQYFGPGTRLTVT.

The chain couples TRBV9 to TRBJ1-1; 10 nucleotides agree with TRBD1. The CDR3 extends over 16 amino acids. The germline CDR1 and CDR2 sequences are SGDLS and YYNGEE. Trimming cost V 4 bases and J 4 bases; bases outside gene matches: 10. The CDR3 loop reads CASSTRDRGRGTEAFF. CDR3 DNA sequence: TGTGCCAGCAGCACCCGGGACAGGGGTAGGGGCACTGAAGCTTTCTTT.

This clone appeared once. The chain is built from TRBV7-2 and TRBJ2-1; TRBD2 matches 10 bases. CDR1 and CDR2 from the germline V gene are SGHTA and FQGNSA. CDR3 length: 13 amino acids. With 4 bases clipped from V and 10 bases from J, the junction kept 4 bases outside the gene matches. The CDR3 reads CASSSRTSGEQFF. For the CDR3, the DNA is TGTGCCAGCAGCTCCCGGACTAGCGGAGAGCAGTTCTTC.

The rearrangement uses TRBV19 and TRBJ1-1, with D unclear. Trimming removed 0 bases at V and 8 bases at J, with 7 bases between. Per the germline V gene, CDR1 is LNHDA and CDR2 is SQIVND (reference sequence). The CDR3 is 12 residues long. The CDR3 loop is CASSIERREAFF. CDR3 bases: TGTGCCAGTAGTATAGAAAGACGCGAAGCTTTCTTT.

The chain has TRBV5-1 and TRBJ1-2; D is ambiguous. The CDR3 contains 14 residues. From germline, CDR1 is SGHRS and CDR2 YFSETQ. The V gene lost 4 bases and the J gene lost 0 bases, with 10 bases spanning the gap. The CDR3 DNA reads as TGCGCCAGCAGCCTGTCGGGCCCTAACTATGGCTACACCTTC. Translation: CASSLSGPNYGYTF.

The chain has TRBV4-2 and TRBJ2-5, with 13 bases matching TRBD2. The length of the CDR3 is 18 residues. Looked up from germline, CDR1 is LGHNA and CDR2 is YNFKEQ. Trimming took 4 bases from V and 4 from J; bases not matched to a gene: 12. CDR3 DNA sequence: TGTGCCAGCAGCCCGGAGGCACTAGCGGGAGGGCGGGGAGAGACCCAGTACTTC. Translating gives CASSPEALAGGRGETQYF.

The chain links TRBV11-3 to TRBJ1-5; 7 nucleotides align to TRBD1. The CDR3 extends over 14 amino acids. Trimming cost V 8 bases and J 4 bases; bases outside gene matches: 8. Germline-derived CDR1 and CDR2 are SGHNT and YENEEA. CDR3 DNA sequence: TGTGCCAGCCGCTCTAGCAGGGGGAATCAGCCCCAGCATTTT. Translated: CASRSSRGNQPQHF.

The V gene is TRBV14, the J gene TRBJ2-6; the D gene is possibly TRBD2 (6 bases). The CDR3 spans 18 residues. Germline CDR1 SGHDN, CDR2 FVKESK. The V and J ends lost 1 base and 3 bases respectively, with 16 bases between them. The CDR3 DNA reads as TGTGCCAGCAGCCAAGGTTGGCGCGGGGCTTATGGGGCCAACGTCCTGACTTTC. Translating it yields CASSQGWRGAYGANVLTF. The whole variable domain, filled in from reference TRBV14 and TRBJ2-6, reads EAGVTQFPSHSVIEKGQTVTLRCDPISGHDNLYWYRRVMGKEIKFLLHFVKESKQDESGMPNNRFLAERTGGTYSTLKVQPAELEDSGVYFCASSQGWRGAYGANVLTFGAGSRLTVL.

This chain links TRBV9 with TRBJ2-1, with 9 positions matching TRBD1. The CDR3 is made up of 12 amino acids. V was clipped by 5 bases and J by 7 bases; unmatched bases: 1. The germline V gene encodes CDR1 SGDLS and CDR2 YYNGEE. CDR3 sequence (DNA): TGTGCCAGCAGGGGACAGGGAAATGAGCAGTTCTTC. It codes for CASRGQGNEQFF.

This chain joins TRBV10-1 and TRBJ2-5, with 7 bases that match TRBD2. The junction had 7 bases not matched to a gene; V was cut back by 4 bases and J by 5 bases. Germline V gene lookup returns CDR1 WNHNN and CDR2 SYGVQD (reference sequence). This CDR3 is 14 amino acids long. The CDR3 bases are TGCGCCAGCAGTGTTAGGTGGGGGGGGGAGACCCAGTACTTC. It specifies CASSVRWGGETQYF.

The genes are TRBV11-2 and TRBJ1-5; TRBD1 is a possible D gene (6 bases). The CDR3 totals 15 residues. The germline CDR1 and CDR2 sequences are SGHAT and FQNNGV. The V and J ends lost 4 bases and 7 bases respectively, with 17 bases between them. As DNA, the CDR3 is TGTGCCAGCAGCTATCAGGGGCTACCCGGCCAGCCCCAGCATTTT. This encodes CASSYQGLPGQPQHF.

CDR3 region: CASSPREAGNTIYF. For the CDR3, the DNA is TGTGCCAGCAGCCCAAGGGAGGCTGGAAACACCATATATTTT. The chain is built from TRBV7-8 and TRBJ1-3; D gene unclear. The CDR3 extends over 14 amino acids. Germline assignment: CDR1 SGHVS and CDR2 FQNEAQ. Trimming cost V 5 bases and J 2 bases, with 10 bases left between them.

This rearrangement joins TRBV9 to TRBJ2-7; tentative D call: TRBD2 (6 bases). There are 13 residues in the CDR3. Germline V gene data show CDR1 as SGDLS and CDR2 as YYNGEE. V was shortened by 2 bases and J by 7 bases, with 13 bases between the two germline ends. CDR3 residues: CASSVEGLGEQYF. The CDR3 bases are TGTGCCAGCAGCGTGGAGGGGCTGGGGGAGCAGTACTTC.